This is a list of T cell receptor beta chains from one sample in a study of cytomegalovirus exposure and HLA in healthy donors. Some clones are missing from TCRdb's copy, which holds only in-frame ones; the method was immunoSEQ multiplex PCR. Of 120,000 or so clones in the sample, 75% to 90% are singletons; the top ten hold 8.5% to 10%. Sequenced material: PBMCs. Receptors originate from a female donor in good health and CMV-seropositive. CDR3s include the opening cysteine and the closing phenylalanine or tryptophan. A D gene is named only where the DNA matches it firmly.

v_gene	d_gene	j_gene	CDR3aa
TRBV5-1	NA	TRBJ1-4	CASSLGRREHLQKLFF
TRBV7-8	TRBD1	TRBJ2-2	CASSNRDRSGELFF
TRBV30	NA	TRBJ1-2	CAWTRPGYGYTF
TRBV9	NA	TRBJ1-1	CASSVLGSTEAFF
TRBV7-2	NA	TRBJ2-1	CASSSARALYNEQFF
TRBV4-2	TRBD2	TRBJ2-4	CASSQGAIAGENIQYF
TRBV7-7	NA	TRBJ1-4	CASSLSDSSYEKLFF
TRBV19	NA	TRBJ1-6	CASSNGQTDSPLHF
TRBV27	TRBD1	TRBJ1-2	CASSPDWDSLYGYTF
TRBV11-2	TRBD1	TRBJ2-7	CASSSTGDEQYF
TRBV28	TRBD1	TRBJ1-6	CASSYDRAYNSPLHF
TRBV18	TRBD2	TRBJ2-6	CASSPGLVVVTGANVLTF
TRBV5-4	NA	TRBJ2-3	CASSLVSTSTDTQYF
TRBV6-1	NA	TRBJ2-7	CASREPGHVNEQYF
TRBV6-1	NA	TRBJ2-5	CASRLESGGAETQYF
TRBV28	NA	TRBJ1-2	CASSWRNYGYTF
TRBV28	NA	TRBJ2-3	CASSLRGSSTDTQYF
TRBV6-1	TRBD1	TRBJ1-3	CASSQNRGGDTIYF
TRBV11-2	NA	TRBJ1-2	CASNLQTHYDGYTF
TRBV7-2	NA	TRBJ1-1	CASSSGSNRVLNTEAFF
TRBV10-2	NA	TRBJ1-5	CASSEHLSGNSNQPQHF
TRBV30	NA	TRBJ1-6	CAWSVLEGSPLHF
TRBV10-3	TRBD2	TRBJ2-1	CAIGIIGAGGLDEQFF
TRBV5-6	NA	TRBJ1-4	CASSSLGDTATNEKLFF
TRBV4-1	TRBD2	TRBJ2-1	CASTPGGTSGSNEQFF
TRBV5-1	TRBD2	TRBJ2-5	CASSLVASGGQETQYF
TRBV5-1	NA	TRBJ2-3	CASSFSTDTQYF
TRBV19	TRBD1	TRBJ1-5	CASSIGRGGGRSNQPQHF
TRBV6-5	NA	TRBJ1-6	CASSLSEMGGSPLHF
TRBV6-1	TRBD1	TRBJ1-1	CASKTGMNTEAFF
TRBV9	NA	TRBJ2-5	CASSALPTPRDTQYF